The present T cell receptor beta chain was sequenced within a study of T cells after yellow fever vaccination. In the study overall: Researchers used SMART-Seq v4 Ultra Low Input to prepare fractions that had low cell numbers.

The CDR3 length is 14 residues. Trimming shortened V by 5 bases and J by 7 bases, and 12 bases separated the two germline ends. This clonotype was seen only a few times. 5'RACE template switching added a universal primer site and UMIs to TCR cDNA. One entry per CDR3 protein, called by TCRdb with MiXCR from the 5' RACE reads. The sample carries some 600,000 distinct CDR3 sequences, approximately 13% recorded once. V gene TRBV12-3 or TRBV12-4 combines with J gene TRBJ1-6, with D perhaps TRBD1 (5 bases). The input for sequencing was PBMCs, taken on the day of the yellow fever booster vaccination. This TCR came from a man aged 25 to 40 who received the YFV17D yellow fever vaccine. DNA for the CDR3: TGTGCCAGCAGTCCAAAAGGGGCCAATTCACCCCTCCACTTT. This sequence encodes CASSPKGANSPLHF.